These 19 T cell receptor beta chains originate from one sample sequenced in a study of identical twins. TCRdb processed the 5' RACE reads anew with MiXCR; each CDR3 protein has one entry. The sample consists of approximately 210,000 distinct CDR3 sequences, approximately 15% of them appearing once. The data also belong to a second study, concerning T cells expressing NK-cell markers.

Sample: CD8+ T cells sorted from blood. Receptors were obtained from a young woman in good health.

The chain combines TRBV5-1 with TRBJ2-1; no definite D call. Trimming shortened V by 8 bases and J by 10 bases, and 13 bases separated the two germline ends. Germline V gene data show CDR1 as SGHRS and CDR2 as YFSETQ. This CDR3 spans 11 amino acids. The CDR3 region has the DNA TGCGCCAGTCAAGCCGGCGAAGAGCAGTTCTTC. This codes for CASQAGEEQFF.

The chain has TRBV27 and TRBJ2-7; TRBD2 aligns across 9 bases. CDR3 length equals 14 residues. V lost 3 bases, J lost 3 bases, and 3 bases stayed unmatched. Germline-derived CDR1 and CDR2 are MNHEY and SMNVEV (reference sequence). The DNA for the CDR3 is TGTGCCAGCAGTTTTGCGACTAGCGGCTACGAGCAGTACTTC. Residues: CASSFATSGYEQYF.

This chain connects TRBV7-9 to TRBJ1-1, with no clear D. CDR3 length equals 15 residues. Trimming stripped 5 bases from V and 4 bases from J, with 17 bases between. Germline V gene sequence: CDR1 SEHNR, CDR2 FQNEAQ (reference sequence). CDR3 DNA sequence: TGTGCCAGCAGCACATCGCTGCCCCTGGTCACTGAAGCTTTCTTT. As protein: CASSTSLPLVTEAFF.

The J gene is TRBJ1-5, the V gene TRBV12-3 or TRBV12-4; D not resolved. V lost 5 bases, J lost 4 bases, and 12 bases lay in between. CDR3 length: 14 amino acids. CDR3 coding DNA: TGTGCCAGCAGTCCCACAGACATAAATCAGCCCCAGCATTTT. Encoded protein: CASSPTDINQPQHF.

This clonotype was picked up many times. The chain uses TRBV29-1 and TRBJ2-1; 10 positions match TRBD1. Germline trimming cut 7 bases from V and 5 bases from J; bases unmatched to any gene: 8. Germline V gene sequence: CDR1 SQVTM, CDR2 ANQGSEA. The CDR3 length is 14 residues. The CDR3 nucleotides are TGCAGCGCCACGGGACAGGGGCCTGACAATGAGCAGTTCTTC. Its translation is CSATGQGPDNEQFF.

This clonotype has a handful of counts. The chain combines TRBV4-3 with TRBJ2-1, with D perhaps TRBD2 (5 bases). Germline assignment: CDR1 LGHNA and CDR2 YSLEER. CDR3 size: 14 residues. Deletions cut 2 bases from V and 0 bases from J, with 5 bases between. The chain's CDR3 is CASSQTSSYNEQFF. CDR3 bases: TGCGCCAGCAGCCAAACTAGCTCCTACAATGAGCAGTTCTTC.

The chain is built from TRBV4-3 and TRBJ2-1; 7 bases align to TRBD2. The CDR3 is 15 amino acids. CDR1 and CDR2 from the germline V gene are LGHNA and YSLEER. J gave up 8 bases and V 3 bases, and 10 bases lay outside the gene matches. The CDR3 DNA sequence: TGCGCCAGCAGCCACGAGCGGGATGGGGGGGATGAGCAGTTCTTC. Translating it yields CASSHERDGGDEQFF.

The J gene is TRBJ1-1, the V gene TRBV11-2, with D perhaps TRBD1 (5 bases). Between the trimmed V and J ends, which lost 8 bases and 10 bases, there was a span of 32 bases. Germline CDR1 reads SGHAT; CDR2 reads FQNNGV. The CDR3 covers 17 residues. The CDR3 DNA reads TGTGCCAGCGTCTTTTCTGACGGGTGGGGGTCAGCTCGGGGAGCTTTCTTT. This codes for CASVFSDGWGSARGAFF.

The V call is TRBV7-2, the J call TRBJ1-4; unclear D gene. Germline-derived CDR1 and CDR2 are SGHTA and FQGNSA. The CDR3 covers 14 residues. V lost 5 bases, J lost 6 bases, and 13 bases lay in between. The CDR3 region has the DNA TGTGCCAGCAGCCTACTCCCATGGGATGAAAAACTGTTTTTT. This gives the protein CASSLLPWDEKLFF.

The V gene is TRBV3-1, the J gene TRBJ2-3, with TRBD2 matching over 8 bases. The CDR3 spans 15 residues. Losses at the gene ends were 3 bases for V and 2 bases for J; bases not matched to a gene: 4. Germline lookup yields CDR1 LGHDT and CDR2 YNNKEL (reference sequence). CDR3 sequence: CASSHGGGITDTQYF. The CDR3 bases are TGTGCCAGCAGCCACGGCGGGGGGATCACAGATACGCAGTATTTT.

This chain connects TRBV5-1 to TRBJ1-6, with D uncertain. The CDR3 totals 15 residues. Germline V gene data show CDR1 as SGHRS and CDR2 as YFSETQ. Trimming removed 0 bases from V and 3 bases from J, with 7 bases in between. CDR3 coding DNA: TGCGCCAGCAGCTTGGGAGCGGTCTATAATTCACCCCTCCACTTT. Encoded protein: CASSLGAVYNSPLHF.

This chain links TRBV9 with TRBJ1-1, with D possibly being TRBD1 (5 bases). Per germline, CDR1 SGDLS and CDR2 YYNGEE. The V gene lost 0 bases and the J gene lost 11 bases, with 17 bases spanning the gap. This CDR3 contains 14 residues. This chain's CDR3 is CASSVEGGGTEAFF. The CDR3 nucleotides are TGTGCCAGCAGCGTAGAGGGCGGAGGGACCGAGGCTTTCTTT.

The chain employs TRBV6-2 or TRBV6-3 and TRBJ1-1; possibly TRBD1 for D (5 bases). Trimming left V 4 bases short and J 10 bases short, with 16 bases between. The CDR3 length is 13 residues. Germline values: CDR1 MNHEY, CDR2 SVGEGT. CDR3 bases: TGTGCCAGCAGTTTAGCGCCCAGGGTTGGAGCTTTCTTT. Translation gives CASSLAPRVGAFF.

J is TRBJ2-7 and V is TRBV29-1; D call uncertain. Trimming removed 5 bases at V and 1 base at J, with 9 bases between. The CDR3 length is 12 residues. Germline CDR1 SQVTM, CDR2 ANQGSEA. The CDR3 DNA follows: TGCAGCGTTTCAGCCGGTTCCTACGAGCAGTACTTC. This sequence encodes CSVSAGSYEQYF.

The V gene is TRBV5-1, the J gene TRBJ1-6, with a possible D match to TRBD1 (6 bases). This CDR3 is built from 15 residues. Trimming shortened V by 0 bases and J by 5 bases, and 9 bases separated the two germline ends. Germline CDR1 and CDR2: SGHRS and YFSETQ. The CDR3 loop reads CASSLVGGDNSPLHF. In DNA form, the CDR3 reads TGCGCCAGCAGCTTGGTGGGGGGCGATAATTCACCCCTCCACTTT.

This clonotype showed up just a few times. This chain uses TRBV3-1 with TRBJ2-4; weak D call: TRBD1 (5 bases). Germline V gene lookup returns CDR1 LGHDT and CDR2 YNNKEL (reference sequence). V shed 5 bases and J shed 0 bases, with 17 bases lying between them. The CDR3 has 17 residues. CDR3 sequence (DNA): TGTGCCAGCAGCTCTGACGGGCAGGGCCCAGCCAAAAACATTCAGTACTTC. It codes for CASSSDGQGPAKNIQYF.

This clonotype was counted many times. The CDR3 DNA reads as TGCAGTGCTAGAGAGGGTAGCGGGGACACAGATACGCAGTATTTT. This codes for CSAREGSGDTDTQYF. The gene calls are TRBV20-1 and TRBJ2-3; 8 bases are shared with TRBD2. Germline values: CDR1 DFQATT, CDR2 SNEGSKA (reference sequence). J was trimmed by 2 bases and V by 0 bases; bases with no gene match: 4. The CDR3 consists of 15 residues.

This clonotype came up many times. The J gene is TRBJ2-2, the V gene TRBV12-3 or TRBV12-4; D remains ambiguous. The V end was cut by 3 bases, the J end by 1 base, with 6 bases between. There are 14 residues in the CDR3. CDR3: CASSLRQNTGELFF. CDR3 DNA: TGTGCCAGCAGTTTGAGGCAGAACACCGGGGAGCTGTTTTTT.

This clonotype was seen only a few times. Its ends do not fully match the called genes, so a read error is possible. The rearrangement uses TRBV7-8 and TRBJ2-5; TRBD1 matches at 9 bases. Germline V gives CDR1 SGHVS, CDR2 FQNEAQ. This CDR3 has 17 residues. The CDR3 DNA reads TGTGCCAGCAGCTTAGGAGGACGACAGGGGGGGAGAGAGGCCCAGTACTTC. Its protein is CASSLGGRQGGREAQYF.